This is a list of T cell receptor beta chains from one sample in a study of beta chain features in type 1 diabetes. TCRdb's table, derived via immunoSEQ multiplex PCR, lists solely in-frame clones and lacks some. Of around 250,000 clones in the sample, approximately 13% are singletons; the top ten hold roughly 0.019%. Sequenced: naive CD4+ T cells from blood. The receptor set was obtained from a man aged 25 to 40 with type 1 diabetes. Both conserved end residues are part of each CDR3. The D gene is left open where the match is weak. Not every row has a clone size; where given, it reads once, few, many or a size class.

DNA,CDR3,V,size,J,D
TGTGCCTGGAGCCCGGTCGAAGAGACCCAGTACTTC,CAWSPVEETQYF,TRBV30,few,TRBJ2-5,-
TGTGCCAGTACTCCCGGCGGCCTTGGGAGGGTGGGCGAGCAGTACTTC,CASTPGGLGRVGEQYF,TRBV19,few,TRBJ2-7,TRBD2
TGTGCCACCAGCCTAGGACAGGAGCTCGAGCAGTACTTC,CATSLGQELEQYF,TRBV15,few,TRBJ2-7,TRBD1
TGTGCCAGCAGTGGGACAGGGGGCGCGGAGACCCAGTACTTC,CASSGTGGAETQYF,TRBV6-5,few,TRBJ2-5,TRBD1
TGTGCCAGCAGGACTCTCTGCTACTTC,CASRTLCYF,TRBV5-4,-,TRBJ2-7,-
TGTGCCAGTTCCGCAGGGTTTTATGGCTACACCTTC,CASSAGFYGYTF,TRBV19,-,TRBJ1-2,-
TGTGCCAGCTCACCACCGAGCGGAGGACGGAATGAGCAGTTCTTC,CASSPPSGGRNEQFF,TRBV18,-,TRBJ2-1,-
TGTGCCAGCTCACCACCAGGGAGGGAGAAAGAAAAACTGTTTTTT,CASSPPGREKEKLFF,TRBV18,-,TRBJ1-4,-
TGCGCCAGCAGTGAAGCGGACAGGGAGCCCCCTTGGCAGCCCCAGCATTTT,CASSEADREPPWQPQHF,TRBV10-2,-,TRBJ1-5,TRBD1
TGTGCCTGGAGTGTCCAGTTTCAAGAGACCCAGTACTTC,CAWSVQFQETQYF,TRBV30,-,TRBJ2-5,-
TGTGCCAGCAGTGAACTTGGCTACACCTTC,CASSELGYTF,TRBV2,-,TRBJ1-2,-
TGTGCCAGCAGCGTAGGTGGCAGGGACTATGGCTACACCTTC,CASSVGGRDYGYTF,TRBV9,few,TRBJ1-2,-
TGTGCCACCAGCATGACAGGGGTAGGGTATGGCTACACCTTC,CATSMTGVGYGYTF,TRBV15,-,TRBJ1-2,TRBD1
TGTGCCAGCAGCCAAGGGACTCCAAACACCGGGGAGCTGTTTTTT,CASSQGTPNTGELFF,TRBV14,-,TRBJ2-2,-
TGTGCCTGGAGTCCTAGAAACACTGAAGCTTTCTTT,CAWSPRNTEAFF,TRBV30,many,TRBJ1-1,-
TGTGCCAGTAGTCTGCCACAGGGAGACGAGCAGTACTTC,CASSLPQGDEQYF,TRBV19,few,TRBJ2-7,-
TGTGCCCGTGGGGCAGGGAACACAGATACGCAGTATTTT,CARGAGNTDTQYF,TRBV30,few,TRBJ2-3,-
TGTGCCAGCAGTTACTCGAGTGCGGTGAACACTGAAGCTTTCTTT,CASSYSSAVNTEAFF,TRBV6-5,-,TRBJ1-1,-
TGCGCCAGCAGCTTGGGTCCTACTACCTCCTACGAGCAGTACTTC,CASSLGPTTSYEQYF,TRBV5-1,few,TRBJ2-7,-
TGTGCCAGTAGTACCTCCCATGAGGCCTCCTCCGAGCAGTACTTC,CASSTSHEASSEQYF,TRBV19,few,TRBJ2-7,-
TGTGCCAGCAGCCTACCAGGGGGCGACGTCACTGAAGCTTTCTTT,CASSLPGGDVTEAFF,TRBV5-4,-,TRBJ1-1,TRBD1
TGTGCCAGCAGCTTAGATTTAGCGGGAGGGCGCGAGCAGTACTTC,CASSLDLAGGREQYF,TRBV7-2,few,TRBJ2-7,TRBD2
TGTGCCAGCAGTTCCTTAAGCAGGACTCAAGAGACCCAGTACTTC,CASSSLSRTQETQYF,TRBV2,-,TRBJ2-5,-
TGCGCCAGCAGCCACAACTACGAGCAGTACTTC,CASSHNYEQYF,TRBV5-1,few,TRBJ2-7,-
TGTGCCTGGAGGCCACACAGGATCTCTGGGGCCAACGTCCTGACTTTC,CAWRPHRISGANVLTF,TRBV30,-,TRBJ2-6,-
TGTGCCAGCAGCGACCGATCTAGCGGGGGAGCTTCCAATCTCCAAGAGACCCAGTACTTC,CASSDRSSGGASNLQETQYF,TRBV9,-,TRBJ2-5,TRBD2
TGTGCCAGCTCACCCGGGACAGGCCTCGGGGACACTGAAGCTTTCTTT,CASSPGTGLGDTEAFF,TRBV18,few,TRBJ1-1,TRBD1
TGTGCCAGCAGTTATCTCGATACGCAGTATTTT,CASSYLDTQYF,TRBV6-5,-,TRBJ2-3,-
TGTGCCTCCGGACCGAGCGGATCCAATCAGCCCCAGCATTTT,CASGPSGSNQPQHF,TRBV10-3,few,TRBJ1-5,-
TGTGCCAGCAGCCGGACAGGGGGTACTGAAGCTTTCTTT,CASSRTGGTEAFF,TRBV6-5,few,TRBJ1-1,TRBD1
TGTGCCACCAGCAGAGCCCGTAATAATTCACCCCTCCACTTT,CATSRARNNSPLHF,TRBV15,-,TRBJ1-6,-
TGTGCCAGCTCACACTCCGAGGGCGAGATAGGTGAGCAGTTCTTC,CASSHSEGEIGEQFF,TRBV18,-,TRBJ2-1,-
TGTGCCAGCAGCGTAGAAACAGGTCGGGCTTTCTTT,CASSVETGRAFF,TRBV9,-,TRBJ1-1,-
TGCGCCAGCAGCCAAGTATTACAGGGAGGGACTGAAGCTTTCTTT,CASSQVLQGGTEAFF,TRBV4-1,-,TRBJ1-1,-
TGCGCCAGCCTAGAGACCCAGTACTTC,CASLETQYF,TRBV5-1,-,TRBJ2-5,-
TGTGCCTGGTCCACCGGGGTATCCTACGAGCAGTACTTC,CAWSTGVSYEQYF,TRBV30,-,TRBJ2-7,-
TGTGCCAGCAGTGAAGAGGGGGTAAATGAGCAGTTCTTC,CASSEEGVNEQFF,TRBV2,-,TRBJ2-1,-
TGTGCCAGCAGTGAAGACGGTAATGAAAAACTGTTTTTT,CASSEDGNEKLFF,TRBV6-1,few,TRBJ1-4,-
TGTGCCAGCAGCGGTTCCCGGTTAGAGACCCAGTACTTC,CASSGSRLETQYF,TRBV11-3,few,TRBJ2-5,-
TGCGCCAGCAGCTTGGAGGCAGGAAAGTCGGACATTCAGTACTTC,CASSLEAGKSDIQYF,TRBV5-1,few,TRBJ2-4,-
TGTGCCTGGAATGTGGCGGGGAACACTGAAGCTTTCTTT,CAWNVAGNTEAFF,TRBV30,few,TRBJ1-1,-
TGTGCCAGCAGCCTCCGGACAGGTCCGGATGGCACAGATACGCAGTATTTT,CASSLRTGPDGTDTQYF,TRBV7-6,few,TRBJ2-3,TRBD1
TGTGCCAGCAGCTTTCTTGGATTACAGGGGAGCACAGATACGCAGTATTTT,CASSFLGLQGSTDTQYF,TRBV5-6,few,TRBJ2-3,TRBD1
TGTGCCAGCAGACCCGGACAGGCCACAGATACGCAGTATTTT,CASRPGQATDTQYF,TRBV2,few,TRBJ2-3,TRBD1
TGTGCCAGCAGTGGGGGTGCGGGAGTACGATACAATGAGCAGTTCTTC,CASSGGAGVRYNEQFF,TRBV2,few,TRBJ2-1,TRBD2
TGTGCCAGCAGCTTGGTGGGAGACACTGAAGCTTTCTTT,CASSLVGDTEAFF,TRBV5-8,few,TRBJ1-1,-
TGCGCCAGCAGGGGGACAGCACAAGAGACCCAGTACTTC,CASRGTAQETQYF,TRBV4-1,-,TRBJ2-5,TRBD1
TGTGCCAGCAGCTTGGATAGCGGGAGTCCCACCGGGGAGCTGTTTTTT,CASSLDSGSPTGELFF,TRBV7-2,-,TRBJ2-2,TRBD2
TGTGCCAGCACTAGGGGCAGGGGGGCGATGAATGAGCAGTTCTTC,CASTRGRGAMNEQFF,TRBV5-6,few,TRBJ2-1,-
TGTGCCAGCAGCGTAGAGGTAGCGGGGAGGAGTGAGCAGTTCTTC,CASSVEVAGRSEQFF,TRBV9,-,TRBJ2-1,TRBD2
TGCAGTGGGGTGGACAGGGGCGAAGCTTTCTTT,CSGVDRGEAFF,TRBV20-1,few,TRBJ1-1,TRBD1
TGTGCCAGCAGCAACCGAGCGGGGGCCCTCACGGAGACCCAGTACTTC,CASSNRAGALTETQYF,TRBV7-9,-,TRBJ2-5,TRBD2
TGTGCCAGCAGCTCGATGGGGACAGGGGTGCCCGGGGAGCTGTTTTTT,CASSSMGTGVPGELFF,TRBV11-1,-,TRBJ2-2,TRBD1